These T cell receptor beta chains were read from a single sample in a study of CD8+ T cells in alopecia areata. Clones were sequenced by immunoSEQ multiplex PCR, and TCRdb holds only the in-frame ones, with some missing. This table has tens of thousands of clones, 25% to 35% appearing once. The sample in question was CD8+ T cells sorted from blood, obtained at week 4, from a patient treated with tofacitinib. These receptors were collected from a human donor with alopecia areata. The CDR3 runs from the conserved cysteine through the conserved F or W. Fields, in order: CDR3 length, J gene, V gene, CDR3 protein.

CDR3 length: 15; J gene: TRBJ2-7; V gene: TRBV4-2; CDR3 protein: CASSQETGGPYEQYF
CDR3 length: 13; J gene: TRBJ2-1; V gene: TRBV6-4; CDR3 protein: CARGMAIRHEQFF
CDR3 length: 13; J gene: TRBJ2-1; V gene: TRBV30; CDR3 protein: CAWSGSSYNEQFF
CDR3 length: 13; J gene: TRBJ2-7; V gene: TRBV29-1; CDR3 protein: CSVAATNPGEQYF
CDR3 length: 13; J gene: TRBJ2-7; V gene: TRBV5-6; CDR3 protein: CASSTNRRYEQYF
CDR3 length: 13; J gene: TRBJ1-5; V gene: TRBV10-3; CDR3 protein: CAISESMLQPQHF
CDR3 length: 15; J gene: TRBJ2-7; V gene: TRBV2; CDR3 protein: CASSETPGSSYEQYF
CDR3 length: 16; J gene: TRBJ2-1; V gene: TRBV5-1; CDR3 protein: CASSLGAGGSYNEQFF
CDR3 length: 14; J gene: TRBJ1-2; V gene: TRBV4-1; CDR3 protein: CASSQGVGRYGYTF
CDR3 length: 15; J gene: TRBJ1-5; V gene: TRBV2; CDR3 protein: CASSEGAGAHQPQHF
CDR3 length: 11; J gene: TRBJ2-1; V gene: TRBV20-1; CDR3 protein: CSASFVNEQFF
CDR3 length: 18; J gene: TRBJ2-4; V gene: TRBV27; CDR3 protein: CASSALPGLAGVKNIQYF
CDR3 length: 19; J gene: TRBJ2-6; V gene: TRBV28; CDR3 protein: CASSLNSQGIPSGANVLTF
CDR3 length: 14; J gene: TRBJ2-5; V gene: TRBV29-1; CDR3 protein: CSVEGGLAGETQYF
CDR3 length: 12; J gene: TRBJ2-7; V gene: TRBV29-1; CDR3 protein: CSVLAGDYEQYF
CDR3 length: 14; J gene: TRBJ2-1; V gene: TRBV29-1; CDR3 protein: CSVELAGSYNEQFF
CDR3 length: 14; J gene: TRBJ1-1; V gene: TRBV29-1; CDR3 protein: CSVPARDMNTEAFF
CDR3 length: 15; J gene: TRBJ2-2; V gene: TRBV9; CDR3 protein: CASSVGGKNTGELFF
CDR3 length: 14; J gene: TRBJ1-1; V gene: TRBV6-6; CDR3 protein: CASSEFGPNTEAFF
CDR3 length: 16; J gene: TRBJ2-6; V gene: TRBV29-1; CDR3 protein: CSVEGGAGTGANVLTF
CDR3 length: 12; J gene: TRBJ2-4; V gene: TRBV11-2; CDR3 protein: CASSLGGDIQYF
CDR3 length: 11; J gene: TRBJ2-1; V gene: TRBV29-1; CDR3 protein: CSVGVWNEQFF
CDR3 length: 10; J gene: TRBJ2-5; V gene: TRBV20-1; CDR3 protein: CSARDSSPHF
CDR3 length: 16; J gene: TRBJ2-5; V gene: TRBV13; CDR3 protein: CASSLRVSGSWMAQYF
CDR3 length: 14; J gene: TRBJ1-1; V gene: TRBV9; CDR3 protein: CASSFLQGNTEAFF
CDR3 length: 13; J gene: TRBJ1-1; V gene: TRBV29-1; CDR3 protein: CSVVRGLNTEAFF
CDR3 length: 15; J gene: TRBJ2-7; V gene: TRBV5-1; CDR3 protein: CASSLPDRSSYEQYF
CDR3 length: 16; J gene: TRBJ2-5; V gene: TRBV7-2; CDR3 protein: CASSPGSRGLGETQYF
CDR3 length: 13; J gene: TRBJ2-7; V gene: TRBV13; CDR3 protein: CASSSRDSYEQYF
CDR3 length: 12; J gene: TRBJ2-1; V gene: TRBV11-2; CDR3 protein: CASSLERNEQFF
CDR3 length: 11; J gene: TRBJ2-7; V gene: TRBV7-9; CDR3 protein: CASSYGHEQYF
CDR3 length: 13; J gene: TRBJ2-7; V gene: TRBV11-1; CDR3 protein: CASSLTGTYEQYF
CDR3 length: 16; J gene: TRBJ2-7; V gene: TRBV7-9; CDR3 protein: CASSSPLAGGSYEQYF
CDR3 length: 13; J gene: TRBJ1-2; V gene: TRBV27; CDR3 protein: CASSLLGLGGYTF
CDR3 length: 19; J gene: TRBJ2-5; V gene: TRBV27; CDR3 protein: CASSPPDSRKAVGQETQYF
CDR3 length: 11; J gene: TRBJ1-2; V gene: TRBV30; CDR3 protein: CAWGQGNGYTF
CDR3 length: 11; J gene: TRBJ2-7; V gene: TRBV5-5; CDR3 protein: CASSQTYEQYF
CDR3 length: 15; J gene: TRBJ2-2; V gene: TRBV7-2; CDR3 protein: CASSPRGGAAGELFF
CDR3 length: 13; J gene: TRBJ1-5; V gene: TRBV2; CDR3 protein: CASGEGGGQPQHF
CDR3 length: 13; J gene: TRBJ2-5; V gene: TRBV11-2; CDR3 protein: CASSSAAPKTQYF
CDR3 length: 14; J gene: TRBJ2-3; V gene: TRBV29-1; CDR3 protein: CSVGTSGSTDTQYF
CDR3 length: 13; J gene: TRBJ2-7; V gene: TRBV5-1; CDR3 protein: CASSFGQAYEQYF
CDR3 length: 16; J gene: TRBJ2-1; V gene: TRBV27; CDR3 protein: CASSLLVAGAGNEQFF
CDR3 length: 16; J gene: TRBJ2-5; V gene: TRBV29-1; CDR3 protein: CSVAGLAGAHQETQYF
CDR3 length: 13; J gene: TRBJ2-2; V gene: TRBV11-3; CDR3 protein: CASGLRGTGELFF
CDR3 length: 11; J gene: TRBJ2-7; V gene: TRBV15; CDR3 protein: CATTRGDEQYF
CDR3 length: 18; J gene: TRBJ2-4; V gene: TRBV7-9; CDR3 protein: CASSPTFRDYLAKNIQYF
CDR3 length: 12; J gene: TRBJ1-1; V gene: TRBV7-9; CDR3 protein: CASDRMNTEAFF
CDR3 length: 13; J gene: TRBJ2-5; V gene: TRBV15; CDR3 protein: CATGPLGVETQYF
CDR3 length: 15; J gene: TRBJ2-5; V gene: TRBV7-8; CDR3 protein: CANSTHEGQKETQYF